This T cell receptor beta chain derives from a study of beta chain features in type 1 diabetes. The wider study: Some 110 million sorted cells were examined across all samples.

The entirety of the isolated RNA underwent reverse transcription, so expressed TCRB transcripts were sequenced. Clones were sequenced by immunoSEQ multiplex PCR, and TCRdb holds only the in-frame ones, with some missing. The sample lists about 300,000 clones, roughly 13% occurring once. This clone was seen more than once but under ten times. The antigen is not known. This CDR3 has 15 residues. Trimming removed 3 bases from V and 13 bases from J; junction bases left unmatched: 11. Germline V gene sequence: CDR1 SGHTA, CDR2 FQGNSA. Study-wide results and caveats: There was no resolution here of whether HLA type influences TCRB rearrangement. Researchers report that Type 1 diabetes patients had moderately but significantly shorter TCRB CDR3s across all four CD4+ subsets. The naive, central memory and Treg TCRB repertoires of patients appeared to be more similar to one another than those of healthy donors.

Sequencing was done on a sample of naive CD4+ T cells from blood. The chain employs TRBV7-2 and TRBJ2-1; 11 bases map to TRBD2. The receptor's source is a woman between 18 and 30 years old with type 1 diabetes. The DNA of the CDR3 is TGTGCCAGCAGCTTGCAGGGCGGGGGACTAGCGGAACAGTTCTTC. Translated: CASSLQGGGLAEQFF.